This TCR delta chain was retrieved from a study of gamma-delta T cells after stem cell transplantation. TCRdb applied CATT to the RT-PCR reads for clone calling. The sample records a few thousand delta-chain clones, 20% to 25% being singletons. Looked up from germline, CDR1 is GEAIGNYY and CDR2 is EKD. The CDR3 is 21 residues long. Notes on this clone: This likely stems from a read error, as it lies one base from a far larger clone. Other DNA sequences within the sample encode an identical CDR3.

The chain combines TRDV2 with TRDJ3, with 9 nucleotides matching TRDD3. Sequencing used gamma-delta T cells. The origin of this receptor is a human donor. It is not recorded whose cells these are; they may come from a transplant donor. This CDR3 reads CACDTMELGERTSWDTRQMFF. Written as DNA, the CDR3 is TGCGCCTGTGACACCATGGAACTGGGGGAAAGAACCTCCTGGGACACCCGACAGATGTTTTTC.